These T cell receptor beta chains were read from a single sample in a study of T cells in Graves' hyperthyroidism and ophthalmopathy. Using its own MiXCR run on the multiplex PCR reads, TCRdb lists one record per CDR3 protein. Of 700,000 to 950,000 distinct CDR3 sequences listed, roughly a third are singletons. Sequencing used blood. The source of these receptors is a woman aged 40 to 55 with Graves' hyperthyroidism. Each CDR3 is given with its conserved first and last residue. Each record gives: V gene, J gene, clone size, D gene, CDR3 DNA, CDR3 protein. A D gene is named only where the DNA matches it firmly. Some rows mark clone size as missing; the rest say once, few, many or name a class of expanded clone.

>TRBV10-2|TRBJ1-1|-|TRBD1
TGTGCCTTGACAGGGGTAGACACTGAAGCTTTCTTT
CALTGVDTEAFF
>TRBV7-9|TRBJ1-1|-|-
TGCGCCAGCAGCCAAGTATCAGGGAGGAGAACTGAAGCTTTCTTT
CASSQVSGRRTEAFF
>TRBV20-1|TRBJ1-2|-|-
TGCAGTGCTGGAGCTAGGGGAGGCGGCTACACCTTC
CSAGARGGGYTF
>TRBV7-2|TRBJ2-7|-|TRBD2
TGTGCCAGCAGCCAGGGTGGGGGGGGGAGGGGGCAGTACTTC
CASSQGGGGRGQYF
>TRBV6-5|TRBJ1-2|few|TRBD1
TGTGCCAGCAGTTACTTCGCTGGACAGGGCCGAGACTTTGGCTACACCTTC
CASSYFAGQGRDFGYTF
>TRBV7-9|TRBJ2-7|-|-
TGTGCCAGCAGCTTAGAAACACCCACCTACGAGCAGTACTTC
CASSLETPTYEQYF
>TRBV10-3|TRBJ1-2|few|-
TGTGCCAGCAGTTACGGTCTTATCGGGGCCGATGGCTACACCTTC
CASSYGLIGADGYTF
>TRBV5-1|TRBJ2-7|-|TRBD1
TGCGCCAGCAGCGTGACAGGGCACGAGCAGTACTTC
CASSVTGHEQYF
>TRBV11-2|TRBJ2-2|-|TRBD2
TGTGCCAGCAGCTTAGAGGGGACTAGTCCAGCGAACACCGGGGAGCTGTTTTTT
CASSLEGTSPANTGELFF
>TRBV25-1|TRBJ2-2|-|-
TGTGCCTGGCTGGGGGTCGCCGGGGAGCTGTTTTTT
CAWLGVAGELFF
>TRBV7-8|TRBJ1-2|few|-
TGTGCCAGCAGGGTGGTTGAAGGCTACACCTTC
CASRVVEGYTF
>TRBV4-3|TRBJ2-5|-|-
TGCGCCAGCAGCCAAGATACAGGCTCGGCGCGTCCCCAGTACTTC
CASSQDTGSARPQYF
>TRBV5-1|TRBJ1-1|few|TRBD1
TGCGCCAGCAGCTTGGCGATAACGGGACAGGGGAACACTGAAGCTTTCTTT
CASSLAITGQGNTEAFF
>TRBV25-1|TRBJ1-2|-|-
TGTGCCTGGATAGGGGGGGCGGGCTATGGCTACACCTTC
CAWIGGAGYGYTF
>TRBV4-2|TRBJ2-5|few|-
TGTGCCAGCAGCCAAGACCGGGCCAACCAAGAGACCCAGTACTTC
CASSQDRANQETQYF
>TRBV20-1|TRBJ2-5|many|TRBD2
TGCAGTGCGCGGACTAGCGGCCAAGAGACCCAGTACTTC
CSARTSGQETQYF
>TRBV12-3/TRBV12-4|TRBJ1-6|many|-
TGTGCCAGCAGCAATTCGGGGGATTCACCCCTCCACTTT
CASSNSGDSPLHF
>TRBV24-1|TRBJ1-2|many|-
TGTGCCACCAGTAACCACAGGGAAGAGGGCTACACCTTC
CATSNHREEGYTF
>TRBV20-1|TRBJ2-2|few|-
TGCAGTGCTAGTCCCAGCGGGAACACCGGGGAGCTGTTTTTT
CSASPSGNTGELFF
>TRBV19|TRBJ1-5|-|TRBD1
TGTGCCAGTAGTTACCCTACCGACAGGGGGCCCTACCAGAATCAGCCCCAGCATTTT
CASSYPTDRGPYQNQPQHF
>TRBV7-2|TRBJ2-2|few|-
TGTGCCAGCAGCTTAGGTATCCTCTGGACCTCTTACACCGGGGAGCTGTTTTTT
CASSLGILWTSYTGELFF
>TRBV11-2|TRBJ1-4|-|-
TGTGCCAGCAGCTTTTTTCCCAGGATCGACGAAAAACTGTTTTTT
CASSFFPRIDEKLFF
>TRBV5-1|TRBJ2-5|many|-
TGCGCCAGCAGCTCGGGCCTAGGGAGCCAAGAGACCCAGTACTTC
CASSSGLGSQETQYF
>TRBV19|TRBJ2-1|-|-
TGTGCCAGTAGTATAGATTCAATGGGGACGGGGCAGTTCTTC
CASSIDSMGTGQFF
>TRBV7-9|TRBJ1-6|few|-
TGTGCCAGCAGCTTAGGGGCAACAGGGACCAATTCACCCCTCCACTTT
CASSLGATGTNSPLHF
>TRBV5-4|TRBJ1-1|many|-
TGTGCCAGCAGCTTTAGACTTGGGAACACTGAAGCTTTCTTT
CASSFRLGNTEAFF
>TRBV6-5|TRBJ2-7|many|TRBD2
TGTGCCAGCAGTTACCTTGGCGGGAGCCTCTCCTACGAGCAGTACTTC
CASSYLGGSLSYEQYF
>TRBV20-1|TRBJ1-2|many|-
TGCAGTGCTAGAGCTGCGGGGACTAGCCATGGCTACACCTTC
CSARAAGTSHGYTF
>TRBV20-1|TRBJ2-5|-|-
TGCAGTGCTAGAGATCCGAGCGGGCAAGAGACCCAGTACTTC
CSARDPSGQETQYF
>TRBV7-9|TRBJ1-1|few|-
TGTGCCAGCAGCTTGACATTGGGGCCATTAACCGGGATTCCTGAAGCTTTCTTT
CASSLTLGPLTGIPEAFF
>TRBV29-1|TRBJ1-1|many|-
TGCAGCGTTGATCCGTTTCCTAGGGACACTGAAGCTTTCTTT
CSVDPFPRDTEAFF
>TRBV6-5|TRBJ2-7|few|TRBD2
TGTGCCAGCAGTTCCCAGGGTCTGCAGCGGGACGAGCAGCACTTC
CASSSQGLQRDEQHF
>TRBV7-2|TRBJ2-7|-|TRBD2
TGTGCCAGCAGCCAAACTAGCGGTCCCTACAATGAGCAGTACTTC
CASSQTSGPYNEQYF
>TRBV12-3/TRBV12-4|TRBJ1-4|once|TRBD1
TGTGCCAGCAGTCACCGGGACAGGGAGGAACCAACTAATGAAAAACTGTTTTTT
CASSHRDREEPTNEKLFF
>TRBV6-5|TRBJ1-2|few|-
TGTGCCTCGACCGGAACCGGGCTTCGTAAAGGCTACACCTTC
CASTGTGLRKGYTF
>TRBV6-2/TRBV6-3|TRBJ2-7|many|-
TGTGCCAGCAGCCGGGACTACGAGCAGTACTTC
CASSRDYEQYF
>TRBV7-2|TRBJ2-7|few|TRBD2
TGCGCCAGCAGCCAAGATCTTCTGGGGGGGTCCTACGAGCAGTACTTC
CASSQDLLGGSYEQYF
>TRBV29-1|TRBJ1-3|many|-
TGCAGCGTTGAAATTTTCGGCTCTGGAAACACCATATATTTT
CSVEIFGSGNTIYF
>TRBV20-1|TRBJ1-2|-|-
TGCAGTGCTACCCGACAGATCTTCGATGGCTACACCTTC
CSATRQIFDGYTF
>TRBV2|TRBJ2-7|-|TRBD1
TGTGCCAGCACCAGACAGGGGAGGCAGTACTTC
CASTRQGRQYF
>TRBV24-1|TRBJ2-2|many|-
TGTGCCACCAGGAAACAGAGTAACACCGGGGAGCTGTTTTTT
CATRKQSNTGELFF